Listed below are T cell receptor beta chains from one sample, sequenced in a study of shared clonotypes between healthy human individuals. TCRdb's table, derived via immunoSEQ multiplex PCR, lists solely in-frame clones and lacks some. The sample carries around 100,000 clones, less than 80% recorded once. Source material: memory CD8+ T cells sorted from blood. The receptors shown here come from a man younger than 40 in good health. CDR3s include the opening cysteine and the closing phenylalanine or tryptophan. A D gene is named only where the DNA matches it firmly. Expanded clones get a size class; other rows say once, few or many, or leave the size out.

v_call,d_call,j_call,clone_size,cdr3_aa,cdr3_nt
TRBV5-1,.,TRBJ2-5,.,CASSERLQTQYF,TGCGCCAGCAGCGAGAGGTTACAGACCCAGTACTTC
TRBV9,.,TRBJ2-7,.,CASSVAASSYEQYF,TGTGCCAGCAGCGTAGCCGCTAGCTCCTACGAGCAGTACTTC
TRBV27,.,TRBJ1-5,.,CASSPPGGQPQHF,TGTGCCAGCAGTCCCCCGGGCGGGCAGCCCCAGCATTTT
TRBV6-6,.,TRBJ1-1,.,CASSPQVGGTTEAFF,TGTGCCAGCAGCCCCCAGGTAGGGGGGACCACTGAAGCTTTCTTT
TRBV7-9,TRBD1,TRBJ2-6,.,CASSLDLGQGADGANVLTF,TGTGCCAGCAGCTTAGACCTAGGACAGGGGGCGGACGGGGCCAACGTCCTGACTTTC
TRBV7-9,TRBD1,TRBJ2-5,.,CASSLEDRRETQYF,TGTGCCAGCAGCTTAGAGGACAGGAGAGAGACCCAGTACTTC
TRBV4-3,TRBD1,TRBJ1-4,.,CASSQEDRENEKLFF,TGCGCCAGCAGCCAGGAGGACAGGGAAAATGAAAAACTGTTTTTT
TRBV27,TRBD2,TRBJ2-1,.,CASSFLAEGGDEQFF,TGTGCCAGCAGTTTCCTAGCGGAAGGAGGAGATGAGCAGTTCTTC
TRBV27,.,TRBJ2-7,.,CASSLVFSSYEQYF,TGTGCCAGCAGTTTAGTATTCAGCTCCTACGAGCAGTACTTC
TRBV7-9,.,TRBJ2-1,.,CASSPLHEQFF,TGTGCCAGCAGCCCCCTTCATGAGCAGTTCTTC
TRBV11-2,.,TRBJ1-2,few,CASSLFPSEDYTF,TGTGCCAGCAGCTTATTCCCATCGGAGGACTACACCTTC
TRBV7-9,.,TRBJ2-3,.,CASRAGHPNTQYF,TGTGCCAGCAGAGCGGGACACCCAAATACGCAGTATTTT
TRBV6-4,.,TRBJ2-2,.,CASSEENTGELFF,TGTGCCAGCAGTGAGGAGAACACCGGGGAGCTGTTTTTT
TRBV5-6,.,TRBJ2-3,once,CASSPVGGGSDTQYF,TGTGCCAGCAGCCCGGTGGGGGGCGGGTCAGATACGCAGTATTTT
TRBV7-8,.,TRBJ1-4,.,CASSLGAGEKLFF,TGTGCCAGCAGCTTAGGGGCGGGGGAAAAACTGTTTTTT
TRBV19,.,TRBJ2-2,once,CASGVTAGELFF,TGTGCCAGTGGGGTGACGGCCGGGGAGCTGTTTTTT
TRBV11-2,.,TRBJ2-5,few,CASSITSVGTQYF,TGTGCCAGCAGCATAACATCCGTTGGGACCCAGTACTTC
TRBV10-1,TRBD2,TRBJ2-1,.,CASSSLAGVHEQFF,TGCGCCAGCTCTTCACTAGCGGGAGTCCATGAGCAGTTCTTC
TRBV5-1,TRBD1,TRBJ2-3,.,CASSSGQADTQYF,TGCGCCAGCAGCTCGGGACAGGCGGATACGCAGTATTTT
TRBV7-2,.,TRBJ2-3,.,CASSFLGDTQYF,TGTGCCAGCAGCTTCTTGGGAGATACGCAGTATTTT
TRBV18,.,TRBJ2-7,.,CASSPIGVGFPPPYEQYF,TGTGCCAGCTCACCGATCGGGGTGGGATTCCCTCCTCCCTACGAGCAGTACTTC
TRBV2,.,TRBJ2-7,.,CATQLVERVSYEQYF,TGTGCCACCCAATTGGTGGAGCGGGTCTCCTACGAGCAGTACTTC
TRBV7-2,.,TRBJ2-7,.,CASSLTYEQYF,TGTGCCAGCAGCTTGACATACGAGCAGTACTTC
TRBV9,TRBD2,TRBJ2-5,.,CASSVEGTRAETQYF,TGTGCCAGCAGCGTAGAAGGGACTAGGGCTGAGACCCAGTACTTC
TRBV25-1,.,TRBJ2-3,few,CASSDGSDSTDTQYF,TGTGCCAGCAGTGATGGTTCGGACAGCACAGATACGCAGTATTTT
TRBV7-6,.,TRBJ2-7,.,CASSFQGGEQYF,TGTGCCAGCAGCTTTCAGGGGGGCGAGCAGTACTTC
TRBV7-9,.,TRBJ1-5,.,CASSLGERQGGQPQHF,TGTGCCAGCAGCTTGGGGGAGAGGCAGGGAGGTCAGCCCCAGCATTTT
TRBV25-1,.,TRBJ2-3,.,CASSGPGTTDTQYF,TGTGCCAGCAGTGGACCGGGCACCACAGATACGCAGTATTTT
TRBV5-1,TRBD1,TRBJ2-7,.,CASSSGTGGAEQYF,TGCGCCAGCAGCTCCGGGACAGGGGGCGCCGAGCAGTACTTC
TRBV4-3,.,TRBJ2-1,.,CASSQYNEQFF,TGCGCCAGCAGCCAGTACAATGAGCAGTTCTTC
TRBV14,.,TRBJ2-1,.,CASSPPWGWERVNEQFF,TGTGCCAGCAGCCCCCCGTGGGGGTGGGAGAGGGTTAATGAGCAGTTCTTC
TRBV7-2,.,TRBJ2-5,.,CASSLERVGKTQYF,TGTGCCAGCAGCTTAGAACGGGTGGGAAAGACCCAGTACTTC
TRBV27,.,TRBJ1-1,.,CASSLARNTEAFF,TGTGCCAGCAGCCTCGCGAGGAACACTGAAGCTTTCTTT
TRBV27,.,TRBJ2-2,many,CASSSRLAGELFF,TGTGCCAGCAGCTCCCGATTGGCCGGGGAGCTGTTTTTT
TRBV7-9,TRBD2,TRBJ2-1,.,CASSDGAGGSGQFF,TGTGCCAGCAGCGATGGAGCGGGAGGATCGGGGCAGTTCTTC
TRBV2,TRBD2,TRBJ2-7,.,CAKQLANYEQYF,TGTGCCAAGCAACTAGCGAACTACGAGCAGTACTTC